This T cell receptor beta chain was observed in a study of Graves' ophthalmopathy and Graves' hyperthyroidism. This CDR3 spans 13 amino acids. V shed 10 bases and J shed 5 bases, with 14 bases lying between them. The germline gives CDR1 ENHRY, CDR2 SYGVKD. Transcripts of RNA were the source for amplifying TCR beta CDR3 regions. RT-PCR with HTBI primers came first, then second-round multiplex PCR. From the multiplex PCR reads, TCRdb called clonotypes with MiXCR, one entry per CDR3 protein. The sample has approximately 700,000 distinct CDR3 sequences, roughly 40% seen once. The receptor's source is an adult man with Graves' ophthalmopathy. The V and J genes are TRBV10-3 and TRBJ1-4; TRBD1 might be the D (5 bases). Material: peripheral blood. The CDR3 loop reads CASGWGVNEKLFF. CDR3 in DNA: TGTGCCAGCGGCTGGGGGGTAAATGAAAAACTGTTTTTT.